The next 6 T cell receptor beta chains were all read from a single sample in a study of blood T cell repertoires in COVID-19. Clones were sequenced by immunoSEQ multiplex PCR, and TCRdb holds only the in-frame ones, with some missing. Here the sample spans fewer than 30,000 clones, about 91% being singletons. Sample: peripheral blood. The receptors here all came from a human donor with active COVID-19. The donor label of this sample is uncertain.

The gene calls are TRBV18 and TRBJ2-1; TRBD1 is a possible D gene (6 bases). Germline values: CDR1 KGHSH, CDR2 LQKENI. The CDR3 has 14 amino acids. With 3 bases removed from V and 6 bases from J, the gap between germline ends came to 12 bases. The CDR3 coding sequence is TGTGCCAGCTCACCTAATGGACAGTCCAATGAGCAGTTCTTC. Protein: CASSPNGQSNEQFF.

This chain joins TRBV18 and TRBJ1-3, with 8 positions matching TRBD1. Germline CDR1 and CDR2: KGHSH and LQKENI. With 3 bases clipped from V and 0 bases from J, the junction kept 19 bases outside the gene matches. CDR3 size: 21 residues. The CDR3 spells CASSPFGTGHRSGNSGNTIYF. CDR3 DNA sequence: TGTGCCAGCTCACCCTTTGGGACAGGCCATCGTTCGGGAAACTCTGGAAACACCATATATTTT.

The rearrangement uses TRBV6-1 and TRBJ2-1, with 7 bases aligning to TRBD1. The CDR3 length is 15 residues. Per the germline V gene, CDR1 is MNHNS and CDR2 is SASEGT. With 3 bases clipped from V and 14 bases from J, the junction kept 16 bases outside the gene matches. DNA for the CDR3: TGTGCCAGCAGTGACAACAACGGGGACAGCTTAAGAGAGTTCTTC. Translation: CASSDNNGDSLREFF.

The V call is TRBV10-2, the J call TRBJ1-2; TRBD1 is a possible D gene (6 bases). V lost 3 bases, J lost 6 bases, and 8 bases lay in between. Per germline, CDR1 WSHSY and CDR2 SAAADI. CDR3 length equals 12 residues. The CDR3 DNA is TGCGCCAGCAGTGAACAGGGTGATGGCTACACCTTC. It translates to CASSEQGDGYTF.

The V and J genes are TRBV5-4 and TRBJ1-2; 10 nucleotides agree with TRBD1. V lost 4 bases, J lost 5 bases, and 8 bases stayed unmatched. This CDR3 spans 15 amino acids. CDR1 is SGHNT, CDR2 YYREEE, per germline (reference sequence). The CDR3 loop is CASSRGQGEAYGYTF. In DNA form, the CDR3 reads TGTGCCAGCAGCCGAGGACAGGGGGAGGCATATGGCTACACCTTC.

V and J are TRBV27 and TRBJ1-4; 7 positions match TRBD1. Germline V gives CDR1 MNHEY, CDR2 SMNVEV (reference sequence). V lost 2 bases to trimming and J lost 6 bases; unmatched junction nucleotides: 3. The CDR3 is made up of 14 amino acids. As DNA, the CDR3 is TGTGCCAGCAGTTTAAGGGGGCCGGATGAAAAACTGTTTTTT. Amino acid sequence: CASSLRGPDEKLFF.